These 9 T cell receptor beta chains share one sample of origin, sequenced in a study of vaccination effects on CD4 cells after COVID-19. Culturing for 10 days preceded CD4+ T cell isolation. No cognate antigen is known for these TCRs. Profiling relied on immunoSEQ multiplex PCR, and the TCRdb table lists in-frame clones only, not all of them. The table includes about 48,000 clones, approximately 65% detected once. The specimen comprised CD4+ T cells from PBMCs cultured without peptide, sampled before COVID-19 vaccination. Receptor source: a human donor who received a COVID-19 vaccine.

This chain links TRBV5-4 with TRBJ2-2; 14 bases match TRBD2. Germline trimming cut 4 bases from V and 5 bases from J; bases unmatched to any gene: 13. CDR3 length: 19 amino acids. Looked up from germline, CDR1 is SGHNT and CDR2 is YYREEE (reference sequence). The CDR3, as DNA: TGTGCCAGCAGCGGAGGGACTAGCGGGAGAGTAGGTCAGACCGGGGAGCTGTTTTTT. Amino acids: CASSGGTSGRVGQTGELFF.

This rearrangement joins TRBV28 to TRBJ1-5, with 11 nucleotides matching TRBD1. The CDR3 loop spans 17 amino acids. Germline V gene lookup returns CDR1 MDHEN and CDR2 SYDVKM. The J segment lost 0 bases and the V segment lost 2 bases, leaving 3 bases of the junction unmatched. CDR3 nucleotides: TGTGCCAGCAGTTTAAGGGACAGGGGGGCTAGCAATCAGCCCCAGCATTTT. Translating it yields CASSLRDRGASNQPQHF.

This clone has just one count. This chain uses TRBV29-1 with TRBJ2-6; D remains unclear. Germline V lookup: CDR1 SQVTM, CDR2 ANQGSEA. V was shortened by 7 bases and J by 0 bases, with 7 bases between the two germline ends. The CDR3 has 13 residues. The CDR3 region has the DNA TGCAGCGCGACAACCTCTGGGGCCAACGTCCTGACTTTC. It codes for CSATTSGANVLTF.

The chain uses TRBV6-2 or TRBV6-3 and TRBJ2-1; 12 bases are a match to TRBD2. This CDR3 comprises 14 residues. V dropped 6 bases and J dropped 7; count of bases not matched to a gene: 4. CDR1 is MNHEY, CDR2 SVGEGT, per germline. DNA of the CDR3: TGTGCCAGCAGCCTAGCGGGGGGGGCGAATGAGCAGTTCTTC. This sequence encodes CASSLAGGANEQFF.

The chain couples TRBV28 to TRBJ2-5, with 8 positions matching TRBD2. Germline V gives CDR1 MDHEN, CDR2 SYDVKM. Losses at the gene ends were 3 bases for V and 5 bases for J; bases not matched to a gene: 8. This CDR3 is 15 amino acids long. CDR3 nucleotide sequence: TGTGCCAGCAGTTTTTGGCGGGAGGATGGGGAGACCCAGTACTTC. This codes for CASSFWREDGETQYF.

The J gene is TRBJ2-5, the V gene TRBV10-3; D is unresolved. The CDR3 is 11 amino acids. Trimming left V 6 bases short and J 2 bases short, with 4 bases between. The germline CDR1 and CDR2 sequences are ENHRY and SYGVKD. The CDR3 sequence is CAIRVQETQYF. The CDR3 DNA follows: TGTGCCATCAGAGTACAAGAGACCCAGTACTTC.

The chain has TRBV3-1 (or the pseudogene TRBV3-2) and TRBJ2-5, with 9 positions matching TRBD1. From germline, CDR1 is LGHDT and CDR2 YNNKEL (reference sequence). V trimming: 3 bases; J trimming: 4 bases; junction bases outside the gene matches: 6. This CDR3 region has 15 residues. CDR3 DNA: TGTGCCAGCAGCCAGGCCGGGACAGGGAGAGAGACCCAGTACTTC. It is translated as CASSQAGTGRETQYF.

A few counts support this clone. The genes are TRBV10-3 and TRBJ1-6, with a possible D match to TRBD1 (5 bases). This CDR3 contains 14 residues. CDR1 is ENHRY and CDR2 is SYGVKD in the germline V gene. Trimming pared 5 bases from V and 5 bases from J, leaving 10 bases between. CDR3 amino acids: CAISRAGDNSPLHF. In DNA, the CDR3 is TGTGCCATCAGTCGAGCGGGGGATAATTCACCCCTCCACTTT.

This chain links TRBV30 with TRBJ2-7; 7 nucleotides align to TRBD1. CDR3 size: 12 residues. The V gene end was trimmed by 5 bases and the J gene end by 2 bases; junction bases not matched to a gene: 3. The germline CDR1 and CDR2 sequences are GTSNPN and SVGIG (reference sequence). As DNA, the CDR3 is TGTGCCTGGGCGACAGGGCCCTACGAGCAGTACTTC. Encoded protein: CAWATGPYEQYF.